Listed below are T cell receptor beta chains from one sample, sequenced in a study of T cells in localized non-small cell lung cancer. Profiling relied on immunoSEQ multiplex PCR, and the TCRdb table lists in-frame clones only, not all of them. The data contain tens of thousands of clones, about nine tenths of them singletons. Sequenced material: peripheral blood, taken before any cancer treatment. These receptors originate from a woman between 40 and 69 years old with stage I lung adenocarcinoma. The CDR3 runs from the conserved cysteine through the conserved F or W.

TRBV4-2 | CASSQEGDVRDTQYF
TRBV7-8 | CASSSWGLAGRSYEQYF
TRBV6-1 | CASSEGQGITDTQYF
TRBV4-1 | CASSQVLIRNTIYF
TRBV20-1 | CSAVVGGGYTF
TRBV6-1 | CATRPIQGADTEAFF
TRBV5-6 | CASSLIALAGPGNEQFF
TRBV18 | CASSPSRDRAEYF
TRBV7-2 | CASSLARAGGPSEQFF
TRBV11-2 | CASSPNRVTYNSPLHF
TRBV5-1 | CASSFVAGSISYEQYF
TRBV19 | CASSILVVEYNEQFF
TRBV30 | CAWSGWQSTDTQYF
TRBV9 | CASSVARDRANTEAFF
TRBV5-1 | CASSQTPFRGTLYNEQFF
TRBV11-3 | CASGRGEEQYF
TRBV5-1 | CASSLGGRGWYEQYF
TRBV7-9 | CASSPNPGGDDTEAFF
TRBV19 | CASSILPGTHMNTEAFF
TRBV6-1 | CASSEEPGSIAEAFF
TRBV7-2 | CASSLVSTSPNTGELFF
TRBV5-4 | CASSLGGRSILNTEAFF
TRBV7-9 | CASSLGLAVEALETQYF
TRBV11-2 | CASSLVGPSVQETQYF
TRBV25-1 | CTSSEFTVDQPQHF
TRBV28 | CASSLGGLAVSTDTQYF
TRBV28 | CAIQTGGIYQPQHF
TRBV6-5 | CASSYSLLTDTQYF
TRBV7-2 | CASSLQVAYEQYF
TRBV2 | CASSGTSGSYEQYF
TRBV9 | CASSVGGRAQETQYF
TRBV30 | CAWNRRNTEAFF
TRBV11-3 | CASSLSRRNEQFF
TRBV11-2 | CASSRGWDEQYF
TRBV5-1 | CASSLTGETQYF
TRBV11-2 | CASSLVQGQAYEQYF
TRBV30 | CAWSARGLVGSGELFF
TRBV19 | CASSMDRGRTYEQYF
TRBV5-5 | CASSFTGYEQYF
TRBV27 | CASSLAGYTEAFF